Shown below are 29 T cell receptor beta chains from a single sample sequenced in a study of blood T cell repertoires in COVID-19. Repertoires were generated with immunoSEQ multiplex PCR, while TCRdb's copy carries only in-frame clones and drops some. The data hold about 480,000 clones, with approximately 90% observed a single time. Sequenced material: peripheral blood. The receptors originated from a woman aged 30 to 39 with acute or convalescent COVID-19.

This clone occurred a few times. This chain uses TRBV19 with TRBJ2-1, with TRBD1 identical over 8 bases. V shed 5 bases, J shed 7 bases, and the junction held 7 bases outside the gene matches. Germline-derived CDR1 and CDR2 are LNHDA and SQIVND (reference sequence). The CDR3 loop spans 14 amino acids. Here the CDR3 reads CASSGDRWSNEQFF. The CDR3 coding sequence is TGTGCCAGTAGTGGGGACAGGTGGTCAAATGAGCAGTTCTTC.

The rearrangement uses TRBV28 and TRBJ2-1, with a possible D match to TRBD2 (5 bases). The V end lost 2 bases, the J end lost 3 bases, and 14 bases lay between the germline ends. CDR1 and CDR2 from the germline V gene are MDHEN and SYDVKM. The CDR3 has 16 residues. CDR3 in DNA: TGTGCCAGCAGTTTAGGATTCCTAGCAGACTACAATGAGCAGTTCTTC. This gives the protein CASSLGFLADYNEQFF.

V and J are TRBV7-6 and TRBJ2-3; 9 nucleotides agree with TRBD2. The trim removed 11 bases at V and 6 bases at J, leaving 9 bases unmatched. The length of the CDR3 is 13 residues. The germline CDR1 and CDR2 sequences are SGHVS and FNYEAQ. CDR3 in DNA: TGTGCCTCGAACGCGGGGGGGTTGGATACGCAGTATTTT. This gives the protein CASNAGGLDTQYF.

The chain uses TRBV10-1 and TRBJ2-1; weak D call: TRBD2 (5 bases). Trimming took off 0 bases at V and 4 bases at J, with 7 bases between the two ends. Germline V gene data show CDR1 as WNHNN and CDR2 as SYGVQD (reference sequence). This CDR3 has 14 amino acids. For the CDR3, the DNA is TGCGCCAGCAGTGAGTCCCGGGATTACAATGAGCAGTTCTTC. Translated, it gives CASSESRDYNEQFF.

This chain joins TRBV2 and TRBJ2-1, with D perhaps matching TRBD1 (5 bases). The length of the CDR3 is 12 residues. V lost 7 bases and J 8 bases, leaving 12 bases between the germline ends. The germline CDR1 and CDR2 sequences are SNHLY and FYNNEI. The CDR3 loop is CASILQGDEQFF. The CDR3 DNA follows: TGTGCCAGCATACTCCAGGGTGATGAGCAGTTCTTC.

The chain combines TRBV29-1 with TRBJ2-7, with 7 bases identical to TRBD1. Trimming removed 4 bases from V and 4 bases from J; junction bases left unmatched: 7. CDR3 length: 13 amino acids. Per the germline V gene, CDR1 is SQVTM and CDR2 is ANQGSEA. CDR3 region: CSVVGQNRYEQYF. CDR3 DNA: TGCAGCGTTGTGGGACAGAATAGGTACGAGCAGTACTTC.

This clone was counted a few times. The V and J genes are TRBV6-1 and TRBJ1-5; D is unresolved. The germline V and J ends were trimmed by 1 base and 4 bases, with 11 bases remaining between them. This CDR3 is built from 15 residues. Germline values: CDR1 MNHNS, CDR2 SASEGT. CDR3 region: CASSEGGVPNQPQHF. CDR3 nucleotide sequence: TGTGCCAGCAGTGAAGGAGGAGTTCCGAATCAGCCCCAGCATTTT.

The CDR3 DNA follows: TGTGCCAGCAGTCGCGCCGGAAACAGGGGGCGTCTTGGCTACACCTTC. Translation gives CASSRAGNRGRLGYTF. V usage is TRBV2 and J usage is TRBJ1-2; 9 bases fit TRBD1. V lost 5 bases, J lost 7 bases, and 14 bases stayed unmatched. CDR3 length equals 16 residues. CDR1 SNHLY and CDR2 FYNNEI come from the germline V gene.

The chain links TRBV5-4 to TRBJ2-3; 8 bases are shared with TRBD1. Germline V gene lookup returns CDR1 SGHNT and CDR2 YYREEE (reference sequence). The CDR3 has 14 residues. V trimming: 4 bases; J trimming: 9 bases; junction bases outside the gene matches: 10. The DNA of the CDR3 is TGTGCCAGCAGCATCAGACAGGGGCAACGGACGCAGTATTTT. Translating it yields CASSIRQGQRTQYF. Drawing the rest from reference TRBV5-4 and TRBJ2-3, the complete variable domain is ETGVTQSPTHLIKTRGQQVTLRCSSQSGHNTVSWYQQALGQGPQFIFQYYREEENGRGNFPPRFSGLQFPNYSSELNVNALELDDSALYLCASSIRQGQRTQYFGPGTRLTVL.

The DNA of the CDR3 is TGTGCCAGCAGCTTAGACGGGACAGTGAACACTGAAGCTTTCTTT. Protein: CASSLDGTVNTEAFF. The chain employs TRBV11-2 and TRBJ1-1; 7 positions agree with TRBD1. Unmatched junction bases numbered 1, after V lost 0 bases and J lost 0 bases. Germline V CDR1 and CDR2: SGHAT, FQNNGV. The CDR3 loop spans 15 amino acids.

This clone was counted a few times. The chain has TRBV7-2 and TRBJ1-2; tentative D call: TRBD1 (5 bases). This CDR3 comprises 15 residues. V was cut by 5 bases and J by 9 bases, with 22 bases left in between. CDR1 is SGHTA and CDR2 is FQGNSA in the germline V gene. CDR3 protein: CASSSFGPVMGRYTF. The CDR3 DNA sequence: TGTGCCAGCAGCAGCTTTGGGCCGGTGATGGGGCGCTACACCTTC.

As to this clone: Other DNA sequences in this specimen translate into the identical CDR3. The chain has TRBV3-1 (or the pseudogene TRBV3-2) and TRBJ1-5; no firm D call. The CDR3 is 14 residues long. Trimming cost V 1 base and J 0 bases, with 4 bases left between them. CDR1 and CDR2 from the germline V gene are LGHDT and YNNKEL (reference sequence). CDR3 coding DNA: TGTGCCAGCAGCCAAGGCAGTAGCAATCAGCCCCAGCATTTT. Its translation: CASSQGSSNQPQHF.

The chain uses TRBV3-1 (or the pseudogene TRBV3-2) and TRBJ2-5, with D perhaps TRBD1 (6 bases). V dropped 3 bases and J dropped 5 bases, with 13 bases sitting between them. The CDR3 runs 14 residues. Germline V gives CDR1 LGHDT, CDR2 YNNKEL (reference sequence). CDR3 coding DNA: TGTGCCAGCAGCCATCTGGGGGCCTGGGAGACCCAGTACTTC. Residues: CASSHLGAWETQYF.

The rearrangement joins TRBV6-5 to TRBJ1-6; 9 nucleotides align to TRBD1. The CDR3 spans 14 residues. Germline CDR1 MNHEY, CDR2 SVGAGI. V trimming: 7 bases; J trimming: 7 bases; junction bases outside the gene matches: 5. CDR3 amino acids: CASTRTGENSPLHF. CDR3 DNA: TGTGCCAGCACTCGGACAGGGGAAAATTCACCCCTCCACTTT.

The J gene is TRBJ1-4, the V gene TRBV29-1; 8 bases align to TRBD1. J gave up 5 bases and V 3 bases, and 5 bases lay outside the gene matches. CDR3 length equals 14 residues. Germline CDR1 and CDR2: SQVTM and ANQGSEA. CDR3 coding DNA: TGCAGCGTTGATCGGCAGGGGGCAAATGAAAAACTGTTTTTT. Translated: CSVDRQGANEKLFF.

This chain links TRBV3-1 (or the pseudogene TRBV3-2) with TRBJ2-4, with 9 bases that match TRBD2. J was trimmed by 1 base and V by 0 bases; bases with no gene match: 16. Per the germline V gene, CDR1 is LGHDT and CDR2 is YNNKEL (reference sequence). The CDR3 consists of 21 residues. The CDR3 region is CASSQEGFSGGRHLAKNIQYF. In nucleotides, the CDR3 is TGTGCCAGCAGCCAAGAGGGGTTTAGCGGGGGACGACATCTGGCCAAAAACATTCAGTACTTC.

V usage is TRBV7-8 and J usage is TRBJ2-7, with TRBD1 identical over 9 bases. The CDR3 spans 17 residues. The V and J ends lost 4 bases and 3 bases, in that order; junction bases with no gene match: 13. Germline lookup yields CDR1 SGHVS and CDR2 FQNEAQ. CDR3 amino acids: CASSSNLRGQGYYEQYF. The CDR3, as DNA: TGTGCCAGCAGCTCAAACCTTAGGGGACAGGGATACTACGAGCAGTACTTC.

The chain employs TRBV5-1 and TRBJ2-7, with 7 bases aligning to TRBD2. Per germline, CDR1 SGHRS and CDR2 YFSETQ. Trimming removed 3 bases from V and 5 bases from J; junction bases left unmatched: 2. The CDR3 length is 12 residues. The DNA for the CDR3 is TGCGCCAGCAGCTCCCGGGGGGACGAGCAGTACTTC. It translates to CASSSRGDEQYF.

The chain joins TRBV28 to TRBJ2-3; no reliable D call. Germline assignment: CDR1 MDHEN and CDR2 SYDVKM. There are 13 residues in the CDR3. V gave up 5 bases and J gave up 2 bases, with 8 bases separating them. CDR3 amino acids: CASSIPSTDTQYF. The CDR3 nucleotides read TGTGCCAGCAGTATCCCATCCACAGATACGCAGTATTTT.

This clone turned up a few times. This sequence joins TRBV19 and TRBJ2-7; 8 bases align to TRBD1. Germline V gene lookup returns CDR1 LNHDA and CDR2 SQIVND (reference sequence). The ends lost 1 base at V and 3 bases at J; junction bases unmatched: 5. This CDR3 has 15 amino acids. CDR3 in DNA: TGTGCCAGTAGTATAGGGACAGGGAATTTCTACGAGCAGTACTTC. Encoded protein: CASSIGTGNFYEQYF.

This chain links TRBV6-5 with TRBJ1-4; no definite D call. This CDR3 region has 15 residues. V was clipped by 10 bases and J by 7 bases, with 22 bases between them. The germline CDR1 and CDR2 sequences are MNHEY and SVGAGI. The CDR3 is CATESRSTSGEKLFF. The CDR3 DNA reads TGTGCCACCGAATCCCGCAGCACCTCGGGTGAAAAACTGTTTTTT.

For the CDR3, the DNA is TGCGCCAGCAGCTTGCTTCTGTCCTCAGATTCACCCCTCCACTTT. It encodes CASSLLLSSDSPLHF. This chain joins TRBV5-1 and TRBJ1-6; D is unresolved. With 1 base removed from V and 8 bases from J, the gap between germline ends came to 13 bases. The CDR3 runs 15 residues. CDR1 is SGHRS, CDR2 YFSETQ, per germline.

The chain is built from TRBV5-1 and TRBJ2-7, with 10 bases matching TRBD1. Unmatched junction bases numbered 3, after V lost 2 bases and J lost 4 bases. The CDR3 totals 14 residues. Germline V gene data show CDR1 as SGHRS and CDR2 as YFSETQ. The CDR3 DNA reads as TGCGCCAGCAGCTTCGTGGACAGGGGGTACGAGCAGTACTTC. Translated, it gives CASSFVDRGYEQYF.

The V call is TRBV9, the J call TRBJ2-1; D gene uncertain. This CDR3 is built from 15 residues. V lost 2 bases and J lost 2, with 11 bases in between. Germline values: CDR1 SGDLS, CDR2 YYNGEE. The CDR3 DNA reads as TGTGCCAGCAGCGTCATTCCTACCACCTACAATGAGCAGTTCTTC. It codes for CASSVIPTTYNEQFF.

V is TRBV28 and J is TRBJ2-1; 8 bases fit TRBD2. This CDR3 has 14 amino acids. With 8 bases clipped from V and 2 bases from J, the junction kept 5 bases outside the gene matches. Germline CDR1 reads MDHEN; CDR2 reads SYDVKM. For the CDR3, the DNA is TGTGCCAGCGTCGCGGGGGGCCCCTACAATGAGCAGTTCTTC. This encodes CASVAGGPYNEQFF.

V usage is TRBV28 and J usage is TRBJ2-3, with a tentative D call TRBD2 (6 bases). Per the germline V gene, CDR1 is MDHEN and CDR2 is SYDVKM. CDR3 length: 14 amino acids. With 5 bases removed from V and 4 bases from J, the gap between germline ends came to 13 bases. The CDR3 is CASSLGGYADTQYF. The DNA of the CDR3 is TGTGCCAGCAGTCTCGGGGGATACGCAGATACGCAGTATTTT.

J is TRBJ2-3 and V is TRBV6-2 or TRBV6-3; the match to TRBD2 covers 7 bases. J gave up 14 bases and V 1 base, and 6 bases lay outside the gene matches. This CDR3 has 12 amino acids. Germline CDR1 MNHEY, CDR2 SVGEGT. Here the CDR3 reads CASSYFSGALYF. The CDR3 DNA reads TGTGCCAGCAGTTACTTCAGCGGGGCCCTGTATTTT.

The genes are TRBV9 and TRBJ2-6, with a weak D call TRBD2 (6 bases). The CDR3 length is 14 residues. Trimming pared 3 bases from V and 3 bases from J, leaving 7 bases between. Looked up from germline, CDR1 is SGDLS and CDR2 is YYNGEE. CDR3 sequence (DNA): TGTGCCAGCAGCGCTAGCGTTGGGGCCAACGTCCTGACTTTC. It encodes CASSASVGANVLTF.

The V and J genes are TRBV5-1 and TRBJ1-6, with TRBD1 identical over 9 bases. With 4 bases clipped from V and 0 bases from J, the junction kept 8 bases outside the gene matches. Germline V gene data show CDR1 as SGHRS and CDR2 as YFSETQ. This CDR3 spans 18 amino acids. The CDR3 sequence: CASSPLGQGSSYNSPLHF. CDR3 nucleotides: TGCGCCAGCAGCCCACTAGGACAGGGGAGCTCCTATAATTCACCCCTCCACTTT.